This passage covers 21 T cell receptor beta chains from one sample sequenced in a study of neoadjuvant anti-PD-1 for oral cavity cancer. This table comes from immunoSEQ multiplex PCR, and its TCRdb copy is limited to in-frame clones, with some not included. This table has 15,000 to 20,000 clones, 50% to 70% appearing once. Sequencing was performed on PBMCs, taken before nivolumab (anti-PD-1) treatment. The origin of the receptors is a person aged 35 to 85 with oral cavity squamous cell carcinoma.

In this sample, this clone turned up a few times. The V call is TRBV6-5, the J call TRBJ1-4, with D possibly TRBD1 on 5 matching bases. The CDR3 spans 14 residues. Germline V gene data show CDR1 as MNHEY and CDR2 as SVGAGI. Trimming took off 2 bases at V and 8 bases at J, with 12 bases between the two ends. CDR3 in DNA: TGTGCCAGCAGTTACGGGGGAAGGTCGGAAAAACTGTTTTTT. Translating gives CASSYGGRSEKLFF.

This clone was detected only once. The V gene is TRBV6-1, the J gene TRBJ1-5; a possible D gene is TRBD1 (6 bases). V dropped 3 bases and J dropped 2 bases, with 14 bases sitting between them. Germline CDR1 is MNHNS and CDR2 is SASEGT. The CDR3 has 16 residues. CDR3 region: CASSDDSRQGNQPQHF. The CDR3 coding sequence is TGTGCCAGCAGTGATGATTCAAGACAGGGCAATCAGCCCCAGCATTTT.

About this clone: The junction departs from the called germline gene at one end, perhaps through a read error. CDR3 DNA: TGCGCCAGCAGTGGTCCCGGGACTAGCGGGAGCTCCTACAATGAGCAGTTCTTC. Translating gives CASSGPGTSGSSYNEQFF. The chain employs TRBV27 and TRBJ2-1; the match to TRBD2 covers 14 bases. Germline V gene data show CDR1 as MNHEY and CDR2 as SMNVEV (reference sequence). This CDR3 has 18 residues.

This chain connects TRBV29-1 to TRBJ2-7, with D maybe TRBD1 (5 bases). Deletions cut 3 bases from V and 5 bases from J, with 11 bases between. There are 12 residues in the CDR3. Per germline, CDR1 SQVTM and CDR2 ANQGSEA. CDR3 region: CSVDRQGHEQYF. CDR3 nucleotides: TGCAGCGTTGATCGTCAGGGCCACGAGCAGTACTTC.

This clone was seen just once. CDR3 nucleotides: TGTGCCAGCAGTAGTGCATCCGAGCAGTACTTC. Encoded protein: CASSSASEQYF. The chain links TRBV2 to TRBJ2-7; D gene unclear. Looked up from germline, CDR1 is SNHLY and CDR2 is FYNNEI. With 5 bases removed from V and 6 bases from J, the gap between germline ends came to 8 bases. CDR3 length: 11 residues.

The chain couples TRBV4-1 to TRBJ1-5; 9 nucleotides match TRBD1. Trimming removed 5 bases from V and 2 bases from J; junction bases left unmatched: 1. CDR3 size: 14 residues. The germline gives CDR1 MGHRA, CDR2 YSYEKL. The CDR3: CASSTGGGNQPQHF. CDR3 bases: TGCGCCAGCAGCACAGGGGGCGGCAATCAGCCCCAGCATTTT.

The genes are TRBV28 and TRBJ1-1; 9 bases agree with TRBD1. Losses at the gene ends were 6 bases for V and 2 bases for J; bases not matched to a gene: 16. Germline V gives CDR1 MDHEN, CDR2 SYDVKM. The CDR3 contains 18 residues. The CDR3 loop is CASRRIGTGKFKNTEAFF. For the CDR3, the DNA is TGTGCCAGCAGGAGAATCGGGACAGGGAAGTTCAAAAACACTGAAGCTTTCTTT.

This chain joins TRBV9 and TRBJ1-4; TRBD1 is a possible D gene (5 bases). This CDR3 is built from 15 residues. The V and J ends lost 4 bases and 3 bases respectively, with 13 bases between them. CDR1 and CDR2 (germline): SGDLS, YYNGEE. As DNA, the CDR3 is TGTGCCAGCAGCACTCGGGGGTCGGCTAATGAAAAACTGTTTTTT. It translates to CASSTRGSANEKLFF.

V usage is TRBV5-5 and J usage is TRBJ2-7; TRBD2 might be the D (6 bases). The CDR3 spans 14 residues. Germline V gene sequence: CDR1 SGHKS, CDR2 YYEKEE (reference sequence). V shed 5 bases and J shed 6 bases, with 18 bases lying between them. The CDR3 DNA reads as TGTGCCAGCAGTCGGGACTCACAAAGCTCCGAGCAGTACTTC. Its protein product is CASSRDSQSSEQYF.

V gene TRBV6-1 combines with J gene TRBJ1-5; no clear D gene. CDR1 MNHNS and CDR2 SASEGT come from the germline V gene. The CDR3 consists of 12 residues. V lost 8 bases and J 8 bases, leaving 13 bases between the germline ends. CDR3 residues: CASSRWGEPQHF. The CDR3 coding sequence is TGTGCCAGCTCCCGTTGGGGTGAGCCCCAGCATTTT.

The chain combines TRBV28 with TRBJ1-5, with TRBD1 matching 7 bases. This CDR3 is 15 amino acids long. The germline V gene encodes CDR1 MDHEN and CDR2 SYDVKM. V was clipped by 4 bases and J by 2 bases; unmatched bases: 5. The CDR3 reads CASSSRGRGNQPQHF. Here the CDR3 DNA reads TGTGCCAGCAGTTCGAGGGGGCGAGGCAATCAGCCCCAGCATTTT.

This CDR3 is CSVEAPGQVALEQYF. DNA for the CDR3: TGCAGCGTTGAGGCACCGGGACAGGTGGCCCTCGAGCAGTACTTC. The gene calls are TRBV29-1 and TRBJ2-7, with 8 bases identical to TRBD1. This CDR3 is built from 15 residues. The V segment lost 3 bases and the J segment 6 bases; nucleotides outside the gene matches: 13. Germline V gene data show CDR1 as SQVTM and CDR2 as ANQGSEA.

The chain is built from TRBV25-1 and TRBJ1-1; D call uncertain. CDR1 and CDR2 from the germline V gene are MGHDK and SYGVNS. The CDR3 length is 12 residues. Trimming cost V 6 bases and J 6 bases, with 11 bases left between them. CDR3 coding DNA: TGTGCCAGCAGCTTATCCGGCTCTGAAGCTTTCTTT. Translation: CASSLSGSEAFF.

CDR3 in amino acids: CASSWGMSNTDTQYF. The CDR3 DNA reads TGCGCCAGCAGCTGGGGGATGTCAAACACAGATACGCAGTATTTT. This chain joins TRBV5-1 and TRBJ2-3; D possibly uses TRBD1 or TRBD2 (5 bases each). The CDR3 has 15 amino acids. CDR1 is SGHRS and CDR2 is YFSETQ in the germline V gene. V dropped 3 bases and J dropped 2 bases, with 13 bases sitting between them.

CDR3 coding DNA: TGTGCCAGCAGAGGGACAGGGGCCGGTCAGCCCCAGCATTTT. Translating gives CASRGTGAGQPQHF. This chain uses TRBV2 with TRBJ1-5; TRBD1 matches at 10 bases. CDR1 and CDR2 (germline): SNHLY, FYNNEI. The CDR3 runs to 14 residues. V lost 6 bases to trimming and J lost 6 bases; unmatched junction nucleotides: 5. The variable domain in full, with the rest retrieved from reference TRBV2 and TRBJ1-5, is EPEVTQTPSHQVTQMGQEVILRCVPISNHLYFYWYRQILGQKVEFLVSFYNNEISEKSEIFDDQFSVERPDGSNFTLKIRSTKLEDSAMYFCASRGTGAGQPQHFGDGTRLSIL.

This clone was detected a few times. The J gene is TRBJ2-5, the V gene TRBV11-2; tentatively, D is TRBD2 (6 bases). Germline CDR1 is SGHAT and CDR2 is FQNNGV. Trimming left V 3 bases short and J 1 base short, with 12 bases between. This CDR3 comprises 15 residues. The CDR3 loop is CASSLGGVSQETQYF. The CDR3 DNA reads TGTGCCAGCAGCTTGGGGGGAGTTTCCCAAGAGACCCAGTACTTC.

The genes are TRBV30 and TRBJ2-1; no clear D gene. The CDR3 contains 12 residues. Germline assignment: CDR1 GTSNPN and CDR2 SVGIG (reference sequence). Trimming took 0 bases from V and 3 from J, leaving 3 bases between them. The CDR3 nucleotides are TGTGCCTGGAGTGTACGCTACAATGAGCAGTTCTTC. Its protein product is CAWSVRYNEQFF.

This clone has only a few counts. The chain joins TRBV11-2 to TRBJ2-7; D unclear. The ends were cut back, 4 bases at V and 9 bases at J, with 13 bases in the middle. The CDR3 spans 12 residues. CDR1 SGHAT and CDR2 FQNNGV come from the germline V gene. This chain's CDR3 is CASSSETVPQYF. The DNA of the CDR3 is TGTGCCAGCAGCTCTGAAACTGTTCCGCAGTACTTC.

The chain carries TRBV29-1 and TRBJ1-1; TRBD1 aligns across 7 bases. Looked up from germline, CDR1 is SQVTM and CDR2 is ANQGSEA. This CDR3 comprises 14 residues. Trimming removed 7 bases from V and 3 bases from J; junction bases left unmatched: 11. This CDR3 is CSGRQGVRDTEAFF. The CDR3 DNA reads TGCAGCGGTAGACAGGGTGTACGGGACACTGAAGCTTTCTTT.

The chain is built from TRBV28 and TRBJ2-7; D is tentatively TRBD1 or TRBD2 (5 bases each). The CDR3 is made up of 16 amino acids. Germline CDR1 is MDHEN and CDR2 is SYDVKM. Deletions cut 1 base from V and 7 bases from J, with 20 bases between. The CDR3 here is CASSLSPGRTLGEQYF. CDR3 bases: TGTGCCAGCAGTTTATCTCCGGGACGGACTTTGGGGGAGCAGTACTTC.

This clone was found a few times. J is TRBJ2-3 and V is TRBV29-1, with D maybe TRBD2 (5 bases). With 3 bases removed from V and 4 bases from J, the gap between germline ends came to 14 bases. This CDR3 is 14 amino acids long. CDR1 and CDR2 from the germline V gene are SQVTM and ANQGSEA. CDR3 in amino acids: CSVEDGIKPDTQYF. Written as DNA, the CDR3 is TGCAGCGTTGAGGACGGGATAAAGCCAGATACGCAGTATTTT.